This T cell receptor (beta chain) originates from a study of radiotherapy plus CTLA-4 blockade in lung cancer. V lost 6 bases and J 0 bases, leaving 14 bases between the germline ends. Per the germline V gene, CDR1 is SNHLY and CDR2 is FYNNEI. This CDR3 is built from 16 residues. This clone was found once. The data were produced by immunoSEQ multiplex PCR, yet TCRdb's version contains in-frame clones alone and is incomplete. This sample carries about 45,000 clones, 65% to 85% of them seen once, and the ten largest clones take around 8%. The TCR was taken from a human donor with non-small cell lung cancer who had stable disease on radiotherapy plus ipilimumab. The chain is built from TRBV2 and TRBJ1-4, with D possibly matching TRBD1 (5 bases). Sequencing was performed on peripheral blood, taken from a patient treated with radiotherapy plus ipilimumab. The CDR3 bases are TGTGCCAGCAGCGCAGACAGACTATCAACTAATGAAAAACTGTTTTTT. This encodes CASSADRLSTNEKLFF.